This entry is about one T cell receptor (beta chain). What it recognizes is unknown. The record originates from a study of cytomegalovirus exposure and HLA in healthy donors. In the study overall: T cells numbering about 179 million yielded around 120 million unique TCR beta sequences in an earlier analysis.

The study ran its PCR with 60 Vbeta and 13 Jbeta primers. Method: immunoSEQ multiplex PCR; TCRdb's copy keeps in-frame clones and lacks some. Here the sample spans 170,000 or so clones, 65% to 80% being singletons. Findings of the study overall: Later work associated around 18,000 TCR beta sequences with HLA alleles at 0.05 false discovery rate. Researchers counted 164 TCR beta chains as cytomegalovirus-associated.

This CDR3 spans 16 amino acids. Germline CDR1 and CDR2: SGHTA and FQGNSA. V dropped 8 bases and J dropped 0 bases, with 16 bases sitting between them. This TCR was sampled from a woman in her 30s in good health and CMV-seronegative. Sequencing used PBMCs. V is TRBV7-2 and J is TRBJ1-4, with a weak D call TRBD1 (6 bases). The CDR3 bases are TGTGCCAGCGCAGGACAGAACGATGCAACTAATGAAAAACTGTTTTTT. It yields the protein CASAGQNDATNEKLFF.